This T cell receptor (beta chain) was observed in a study of T cell responses to AZD1222 COVID-19 vaccine (dated by TCRdb to about 2021). Looking at the study overall: AZD1222 recipients whose second dose came at about 4 weeks and those whose second dose came at about 12 weeks were combined into one group, since spike-specific TCR depth and breadth did not differ between the two schedules. TCR sequencing covered 233 trial participants: roughly 200 given two doses of AZD1222 and approximately 26 given two doses of MenACWY control vaccine. Trial participants were enrolled into age subgroups of 18-55, 56-69 and 70-plus years, which contained approximately 150, 30 and 60 TCR-sequenced participants, respectively. Broader findings and caveats from the paper: A significant rise in spike-specific TCR breadth and depth was observed after two AZD1222 doses relative to day 0 and relative to MenACWY recipients. Vaccine-associated CD4 TCRs spanned the whole spike protein, with dominant responses in regions 160-218 and 743-854. Only five to seven AZD1222 recipients were SARS-CoV-2 seropositive at baseline, limiting conclusions about previously exposed vaccinees. Epitopes outside the regions mutated in the B.1.351 and B.1.1.7 variants were reportedly recognized by nearly half of the unique spike-specific TCRs. Because no day 14 peak-response samples were available, repertoires were characterized only after the peak T cell response. In the small 56-69-year group, the increase in depth fell short of significance, most likely because of low power. Most participants were white British and females outnumbered males, and the authors suggested that clonal diversity may have been underestimated.

Via the germline V gene, CDR1 is MDHEN and CDR2 SYDVKM. V is pruned by 4 bases and J by 1 base, leaving 7 bases of the junction without a gene match. Reading from cysteine to phenylalanine, the CDR3 counts 16 amino acids. The DNA shown is the 48-base CDR3, in frame from base 1. The CDR3 regions of human TCRbeta chains were subjected to immunosequencing. The study's processing was this. Repertoire TCRs were checked for matches against a reference library of SARS-CoV-2-specific TCRs that had been generated using the MIRA antigen-specificity platform. Breadth was defined as the fraction of unique TCRs that were SARS-CoV-2-associated, and depth was defined as the fraction of total T cells that were SARS-CoV-2-associated. Using the MIRA data, each spike-specific TCR was assigned both to the spike region to which the TCR was reactive and to a CD4 or CD8 class. Log10-transformed breadth and depth values were compared by one-way ANOVA with Sidak's multiple comparisons tests. In TCRdb, the immuneACCESS table is reduced to in-frame sequences with V and J assigned. These tables do not hold every clone; where another copy was compared, an unresolved V gene accounts for under half, and the others remain unexplained. V, J and clone size are taken as reported in that table, and D and trimming were inferred from the DNA itself. This sample comprises fewer than 110,000 clones, roughly 84% of them detected only once. The ten largest clones add up to about 1.4% of the sample.

About this clone: Its antigen remains unidentified. Base quality data are lacking; no much larger clone is found one base away.

This sample's time point label indicates: baseline before first vaccination. Vaccinee samples came from UK trials COV001 and COV002, including a single-blind randomized controlled phase 2/3 trial of AZD1222 (ChAdOx1 nCoV-19) in healthy adults. For TCRbeta chain sequencing, PBMC samples were collected from trial participants at day 0 and at day 28 after the second dose. The sequencing used peripheral blood, collected on day 0 of AZD1222 vaccination. This receptor chain uses TRBV28 and TRBJ2-7, with 10 junctional bases fitting TRBD1. The receptor's source is an adult in good health. The nucleotide sequence reads as follows: TGTGCCAGCAGTTCCCAGCGGGACAGGGGATCCTACGAGCAGTACTTC. The encoded protein is CASSSQRDRGSYEQYF.